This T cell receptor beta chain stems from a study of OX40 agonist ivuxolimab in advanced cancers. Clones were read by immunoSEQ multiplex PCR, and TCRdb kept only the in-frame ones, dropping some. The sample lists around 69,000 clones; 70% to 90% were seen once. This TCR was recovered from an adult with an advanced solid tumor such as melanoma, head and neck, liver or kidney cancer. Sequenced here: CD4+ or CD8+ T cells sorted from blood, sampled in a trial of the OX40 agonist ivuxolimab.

CDR3 region: CASSLTRQEQFF. The CDR3 bases are TGTGCCAGCAGTTTAACCCGCCAGGAGCAGTTCTTC. V usage is TRBV28 and J usage is TRBJ2-1; D remains ambiguous. CDR3 length: 12 amino acids. The ends were cut back, 2 bases at V and 10 bases at J, with 9 bases in the middle. Germline CDR1 and CDR2: MDHEN and SYDVKM.